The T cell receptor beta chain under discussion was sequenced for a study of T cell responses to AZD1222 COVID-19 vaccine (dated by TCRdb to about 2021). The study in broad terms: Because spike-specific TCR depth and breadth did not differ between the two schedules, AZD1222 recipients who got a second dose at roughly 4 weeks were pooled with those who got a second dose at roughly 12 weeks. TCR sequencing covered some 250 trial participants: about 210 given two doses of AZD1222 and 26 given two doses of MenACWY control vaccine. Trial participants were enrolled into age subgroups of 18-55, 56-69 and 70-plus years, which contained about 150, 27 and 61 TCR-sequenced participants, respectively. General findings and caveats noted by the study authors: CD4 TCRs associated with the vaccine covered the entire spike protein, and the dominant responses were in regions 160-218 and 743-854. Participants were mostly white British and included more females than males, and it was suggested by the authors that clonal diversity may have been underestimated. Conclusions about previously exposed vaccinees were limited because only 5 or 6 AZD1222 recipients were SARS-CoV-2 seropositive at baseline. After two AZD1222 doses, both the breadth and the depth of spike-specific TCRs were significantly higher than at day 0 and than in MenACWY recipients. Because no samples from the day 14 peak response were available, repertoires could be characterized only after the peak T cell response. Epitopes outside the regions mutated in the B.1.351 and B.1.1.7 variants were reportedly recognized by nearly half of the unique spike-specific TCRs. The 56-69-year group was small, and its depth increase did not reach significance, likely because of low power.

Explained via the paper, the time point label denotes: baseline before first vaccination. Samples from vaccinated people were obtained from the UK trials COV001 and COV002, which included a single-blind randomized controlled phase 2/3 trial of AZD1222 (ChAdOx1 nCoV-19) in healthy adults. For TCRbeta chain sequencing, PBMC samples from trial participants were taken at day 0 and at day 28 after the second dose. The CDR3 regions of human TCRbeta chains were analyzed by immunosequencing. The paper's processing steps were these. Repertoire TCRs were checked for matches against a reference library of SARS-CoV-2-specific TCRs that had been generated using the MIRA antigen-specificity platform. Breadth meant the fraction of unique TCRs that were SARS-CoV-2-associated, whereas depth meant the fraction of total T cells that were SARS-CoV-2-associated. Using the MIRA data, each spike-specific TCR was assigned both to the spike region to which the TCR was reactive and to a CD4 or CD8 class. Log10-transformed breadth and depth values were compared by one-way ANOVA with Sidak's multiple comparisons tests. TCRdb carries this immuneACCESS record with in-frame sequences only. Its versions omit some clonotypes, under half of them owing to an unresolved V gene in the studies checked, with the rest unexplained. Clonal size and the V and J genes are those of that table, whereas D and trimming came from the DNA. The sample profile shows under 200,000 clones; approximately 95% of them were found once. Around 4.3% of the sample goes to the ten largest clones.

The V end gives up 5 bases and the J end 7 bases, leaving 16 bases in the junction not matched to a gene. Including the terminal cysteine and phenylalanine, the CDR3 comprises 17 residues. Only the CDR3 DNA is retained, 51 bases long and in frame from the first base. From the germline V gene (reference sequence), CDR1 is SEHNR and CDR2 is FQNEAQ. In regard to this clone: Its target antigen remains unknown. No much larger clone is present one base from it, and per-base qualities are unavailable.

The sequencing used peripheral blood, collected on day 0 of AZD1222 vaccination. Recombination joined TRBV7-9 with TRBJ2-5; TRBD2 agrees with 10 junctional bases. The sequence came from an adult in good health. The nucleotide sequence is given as TGTGCCAGCAGCCCCACGTTTAAAGCGGGAGGGCCCGGGACCCAGTACTTC. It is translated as CASSPTFKAGGPGTQYF.